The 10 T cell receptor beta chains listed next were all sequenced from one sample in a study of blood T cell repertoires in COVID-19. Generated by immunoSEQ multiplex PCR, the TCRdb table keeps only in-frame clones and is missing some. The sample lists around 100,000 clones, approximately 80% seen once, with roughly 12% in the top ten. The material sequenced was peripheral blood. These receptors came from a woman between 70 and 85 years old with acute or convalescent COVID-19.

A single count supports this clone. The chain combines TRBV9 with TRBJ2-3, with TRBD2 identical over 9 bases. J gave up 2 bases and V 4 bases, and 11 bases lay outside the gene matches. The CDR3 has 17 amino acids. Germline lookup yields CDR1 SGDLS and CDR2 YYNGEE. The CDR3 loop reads CASSPRGSGGITDTQYF. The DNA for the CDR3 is TGTGCCAGCAGCCCCCGGGGTAGCGGGGGAATCACAGATACGCAGTATTTT.

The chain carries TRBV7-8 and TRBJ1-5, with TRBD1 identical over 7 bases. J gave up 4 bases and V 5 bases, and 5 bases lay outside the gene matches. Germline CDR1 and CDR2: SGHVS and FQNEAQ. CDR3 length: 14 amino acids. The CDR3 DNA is TGTGCCAGCAGCCAAGACAGGGATAATCAGCCCCAGCATTTT. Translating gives CASSQDRDNQPQHF.

The CDR3 region has the DNA TGTGCCAGCAGCCCGACAGGAGACCAAGAGACCCAGTACTTC. It translates to CASSPTGDQETQYF. This rearrangement joins TRBV3-1 (or the pseudogene TRBV3-2) to TRBJ2-5, with D possibly matching TRBD1 (6 bases). Germline V gene lookup returns CDR1 LGHDT and CDR2 YNNKEL (reference sequence). V lost 4 bases, J lost 0 bases, and 9 bases lay in between. This CDR3 contains 14 residues.

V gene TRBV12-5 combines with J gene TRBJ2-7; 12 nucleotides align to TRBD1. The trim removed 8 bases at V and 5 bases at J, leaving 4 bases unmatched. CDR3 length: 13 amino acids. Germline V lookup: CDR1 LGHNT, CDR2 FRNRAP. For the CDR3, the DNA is TGTGCTAGTTCCGGGACAGGGGGCCACGAGCAGTACTTC. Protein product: CASSGTGGHEQYF.

The chain's CDR3 is CASSPMLYGYTF. In DNA, the CDR3 is TGTGCCAGCAGCCCCATGTTGTATGGCTACACCTTC. The V and J genes are TRBV7-9 and TRBJ1-2; D gene ambiguous. The CDR3 is 12 amino acids. Germline CDR1 is SEHNR and CDR2 is FQNEAQ (reference sequence). The V end was cut by 5 bases, the J end by 5 bases, with 9 bases between.

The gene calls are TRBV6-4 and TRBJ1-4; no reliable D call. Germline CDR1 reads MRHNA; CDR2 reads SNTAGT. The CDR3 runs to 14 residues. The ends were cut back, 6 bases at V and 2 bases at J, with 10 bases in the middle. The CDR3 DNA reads TGTGCCAGCAGCCAAAGCTCGACTAATGAAAAACTGTTTTTT. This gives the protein CASSQSSTNEKLFF.

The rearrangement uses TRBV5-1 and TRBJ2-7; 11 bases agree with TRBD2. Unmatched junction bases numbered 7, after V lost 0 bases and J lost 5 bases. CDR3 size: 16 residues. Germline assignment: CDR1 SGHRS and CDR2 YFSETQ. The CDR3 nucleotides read TGCGCCAGCAGCTTGGGTAGCGGGGGGGCCTGGGACGAGCAGTACGTC. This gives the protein CASSLGSGGAWDEQYV.

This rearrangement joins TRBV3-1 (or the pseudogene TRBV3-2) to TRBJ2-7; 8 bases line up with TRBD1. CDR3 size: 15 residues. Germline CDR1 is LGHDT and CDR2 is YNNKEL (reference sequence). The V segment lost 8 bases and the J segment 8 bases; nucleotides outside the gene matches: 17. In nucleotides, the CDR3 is TGTGCCAGCTCTATTGACGGGACAGGACCTACGAAGCAGTACGTC. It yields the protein CASSIDGTGPTKQYV.

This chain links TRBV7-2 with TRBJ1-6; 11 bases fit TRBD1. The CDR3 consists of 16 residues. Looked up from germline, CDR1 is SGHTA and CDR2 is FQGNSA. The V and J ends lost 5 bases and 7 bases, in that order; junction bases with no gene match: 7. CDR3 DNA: TGTGCCAGCAGCGCCAGGACAGGGGGCGGGAATTCACCCCTCCACTTT. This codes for CASSARTGGGNSPLHF.

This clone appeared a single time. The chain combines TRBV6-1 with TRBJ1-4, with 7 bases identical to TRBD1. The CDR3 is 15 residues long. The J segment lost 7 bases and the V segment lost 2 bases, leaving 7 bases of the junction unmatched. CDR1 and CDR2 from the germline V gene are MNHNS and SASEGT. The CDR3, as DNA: TGTGCCAGCAGTGAATCCTGGACAGGAAGTGAAAAACTGTTTTTT. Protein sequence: CASSESWTGSEKLFF.